This T cell receptor beta chain emerged from a study of blood T cell repertoires in COVID-19. Original methodology: For nucleated cells, counts were estimated from reference gene primer amplification. Method: immunoSEQ multiplex PCR; TCRdb's copy keeps in-frame clones and lacks some. V and J calls and clone size are copied from that table; D and trimming were computed from the DNA. Among 300,000 or so clones listed, over 70% were seen once. The clonotype comes from a woman aged 40 to 55 who had recovered from COVID-19. Material: peripheral blood.

The CDR3 DNA reads as TGTGCCAGCAGTGATCCCTACCGAGAGGCTTTCTTT. Protein sequence: CASSDPYREAFF. This chain uses TRBV2 with TRBJ1-1; D unclear. Per the germline V gene, CDR1 is SNHLY and CDR2 is FYNNEI. Between the trimmed V and J ends, which lost 3 bases and 11 bases, there was a span of 13 bases. The CDR3 has 12 residues. The complete variable domain, with remaining parts taken from reference TRBV2 and TRBJ1-1, reads EPEVTQTPSHQVTQMGQEVILRCVPISNHLYFYWYRQILGQKVEFLVSFYNNEISEKSEIFDDQFSVERPDGSNFTLKIRSTKLEDSAMYFCASSDPYREAFFGQGTRLTVV.